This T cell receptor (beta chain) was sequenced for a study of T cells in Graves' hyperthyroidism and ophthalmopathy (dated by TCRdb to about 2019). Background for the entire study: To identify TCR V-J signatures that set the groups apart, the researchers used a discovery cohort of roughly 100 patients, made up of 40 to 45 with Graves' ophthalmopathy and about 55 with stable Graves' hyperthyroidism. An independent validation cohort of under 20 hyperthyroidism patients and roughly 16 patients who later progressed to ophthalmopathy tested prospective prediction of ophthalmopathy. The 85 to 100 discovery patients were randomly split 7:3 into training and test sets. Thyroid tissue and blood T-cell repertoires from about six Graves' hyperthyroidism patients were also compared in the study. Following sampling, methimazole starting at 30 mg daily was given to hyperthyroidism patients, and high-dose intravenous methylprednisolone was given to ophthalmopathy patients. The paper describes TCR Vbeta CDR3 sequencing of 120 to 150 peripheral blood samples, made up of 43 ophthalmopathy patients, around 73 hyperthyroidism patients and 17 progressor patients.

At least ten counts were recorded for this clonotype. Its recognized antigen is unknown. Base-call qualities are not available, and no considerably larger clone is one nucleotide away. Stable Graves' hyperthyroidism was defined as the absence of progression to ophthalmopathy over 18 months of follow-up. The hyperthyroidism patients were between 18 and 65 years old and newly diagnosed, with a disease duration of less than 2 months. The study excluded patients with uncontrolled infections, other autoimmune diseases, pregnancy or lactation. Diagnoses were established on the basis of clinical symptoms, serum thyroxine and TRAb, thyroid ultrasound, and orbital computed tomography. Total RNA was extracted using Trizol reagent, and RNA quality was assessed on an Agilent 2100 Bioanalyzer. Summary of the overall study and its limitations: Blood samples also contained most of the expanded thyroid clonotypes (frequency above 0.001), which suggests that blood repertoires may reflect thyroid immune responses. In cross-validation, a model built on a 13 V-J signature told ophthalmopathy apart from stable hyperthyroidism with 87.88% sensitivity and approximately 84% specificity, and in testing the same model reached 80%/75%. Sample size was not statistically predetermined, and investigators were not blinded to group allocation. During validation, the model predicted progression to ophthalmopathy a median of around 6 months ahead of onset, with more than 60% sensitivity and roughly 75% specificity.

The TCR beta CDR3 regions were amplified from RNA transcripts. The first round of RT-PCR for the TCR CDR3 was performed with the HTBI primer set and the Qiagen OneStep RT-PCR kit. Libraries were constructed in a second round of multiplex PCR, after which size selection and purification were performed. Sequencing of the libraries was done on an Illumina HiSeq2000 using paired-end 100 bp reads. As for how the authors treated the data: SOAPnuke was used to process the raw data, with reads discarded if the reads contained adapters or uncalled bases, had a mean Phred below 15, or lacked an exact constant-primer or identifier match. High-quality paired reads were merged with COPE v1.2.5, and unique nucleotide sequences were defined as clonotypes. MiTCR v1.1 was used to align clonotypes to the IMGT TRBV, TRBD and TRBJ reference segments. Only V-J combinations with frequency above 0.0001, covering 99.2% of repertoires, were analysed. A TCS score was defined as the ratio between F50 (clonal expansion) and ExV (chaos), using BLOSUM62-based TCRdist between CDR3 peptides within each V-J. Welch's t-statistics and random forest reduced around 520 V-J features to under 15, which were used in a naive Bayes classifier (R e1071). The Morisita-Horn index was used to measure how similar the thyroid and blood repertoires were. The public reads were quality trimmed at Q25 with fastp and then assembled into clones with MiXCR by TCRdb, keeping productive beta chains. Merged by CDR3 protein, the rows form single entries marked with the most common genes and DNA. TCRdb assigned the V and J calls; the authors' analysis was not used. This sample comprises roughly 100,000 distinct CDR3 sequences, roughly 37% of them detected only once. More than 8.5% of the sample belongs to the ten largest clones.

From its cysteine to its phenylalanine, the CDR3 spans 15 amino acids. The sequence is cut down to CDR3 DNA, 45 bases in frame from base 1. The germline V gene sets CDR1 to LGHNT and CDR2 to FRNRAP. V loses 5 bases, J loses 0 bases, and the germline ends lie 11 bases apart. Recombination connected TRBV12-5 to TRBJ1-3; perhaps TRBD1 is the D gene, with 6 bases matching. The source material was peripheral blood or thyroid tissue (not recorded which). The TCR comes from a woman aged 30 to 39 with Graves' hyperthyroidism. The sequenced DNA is TGTGCTAGTGGTCCAGGACAGATCTCTGGAAACACCATATATTTT. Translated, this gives CASGPGQISGNTIYF.